This T cell receptor (beta chain) emerged from a study of T cell repertoires in cytomegalovirus infection. CDR3 size: 15 residues. The germline gives CDR1 SGHRS, CDR2 YFSETQ. With V trimmed by 4 bases and J by 9 bases, 7 bases remained unmatched. Study results and caveats: The ex vivo response was dominated by HLA-C-restricted CMV-specific TCR beta clonotypes.

From the reads, TCRdb called clonotypes with MiXCR, one entry per CDR3 protein. Here the sample spans around 270,000 distinct CDR3 sequences, less than 9.5% being singletons. Note on this clonotype: Its specificity is not known.

This TCR came from a human donor in good health (CMV status not recorded). Some clones in this sample may be carry-over from other donors' samples. Sequenced sample: PBMCs. The J gene is TRBJ2-1, the V gene TRBV5-1, with 13 bases fitting TRBD2. The DNA of the CDR3 is TGCGCCAGCAGCCTTTGGACTAGCGGGAGCCGTGAGCAGTTCTTC. It is translated as CASSLWTSGSREQFF.